Listed here are 30 T cell receptor beta chains from one sample, sequenced in a study of T cell responses to AZD1222 COVID-19 vaccine. The protocol was immunoSEQ multiplex PCR, while the TCRdb copy is restricted to in-frame clones and leaves out a portion. The data contain some 110,000 clones, roughly 90% of them singletons. Sample: peripheral blood, taken on day 0 of AZD1222 vaccination. The origin of the receptors is an adult in good health.

This clone was seen just once. The chain combines TRBV29-1 with TRBJ2-3, with no clear D. V was trimmed by 2 bases and J by 0 bases, leaving 12 bases between them. In germline, CDR1 is SQVTM, CDR2 ANQGSEA. The CDR3 spans 15 residues. The CDR3 here is CSVEPSQESTDTQYF. CDR3 sequence (DNA): TGCAGCGTTGAACCCTCACAAGAGAGCACAGATACGCAGTATTTT.

The V and J genes are TRBV6-5 and TRBJ1-2; D is uncertain. CDR3 length: 12 residues. V lost 6 bases and J 8 bases, leaving 13 bases between the germline ends. Germline assignment: CDR1 MNHEY and CDR2 SVGAGI. The CDR3 nucleotides are TGTGCCAGCAGCGGTCGGGTTGGAGGCTACACCTTC. Protein sequence: CASSGRVGGYTF.

V usage is TRBV9 and J usage is TRBJ1-3, with 7 bases matching TRBD1. The ends lost 4 bases at V and 0 bases at J; junction bases unmatched: 10. CDR3 size: 17 residues. Germline values: CDR1 SGDLS, CDR2 YYNGEE. The CDR3 region has the DNA TGTGCCAGCAGCCGGGACAGCACCCGCTTCTCTGGAAACACCATATATTTT. Its translation is CASSRDSTRFSGNTIYF.

The chain employs TRBV6-5 and TRBJ1-1; weak D call: TRBD1 (5 bases). V lost 6 bases and J 1 base, leaving 15 bases between the germline ends. From germline, CDR1 is MNHEY and CDR2 SVGAGI. The CDR3 extends over 15 amino acids. Written as DNA, the CDR3 is TGTGCCAGCAGCGGGACCGGTGCGGGGAACACTGAAGCTTTCTTT. It yields the protein CASSGTGAGNTEAFF.

V gene TRBV7-9 combines with J gene TRBJ1-6; D gene unclear. The CDR3 consists of 13 residues. The germline CDR1 and CDR2 sequences are SEHNR and FQNEAQ (reference sequence). V lost 7 bases to trimming and J lost 8 bases, with 12 bases between them. The CDR3 DNA reads as TGTGCCAGCAATCGGGCCCGTGATTCACCCCTCCACTTT. The encoded protein is CASNRARDSPLHF.

The genes are TRBV2 and TRBJ2-1; 10 bases align to TRBD1. The trim removed 6 bases at V and 5 bases at J, leaving 7 bases unmatched. CDR1 and CDR2 (germline): SNHLY, FYNNEI. The CDR3 extends over 15 amino acids. The CDR3 is CASSPGQGRHNEQFF. For the CDR3, the DNA is TGTGCCAGCAGCCCGGGACAGGGGAGGCACAATGAGCAGTTCTTC.

V and J are TRBV5-1 and TRBJ1-5; 7 bases line up with TRBD1. There are 17 residues in the CDR3. Germline V CDR1 and CDR2: SGHRS, YFSETQ. V was pared by 0 bases and J by 3 bases, with 9 bases of the junction left unmatched. The CDR3 nucleotides are TGCGCCAGCAGCTTGGCCCCGACAGGGACGCTCAATCAGCCCCAGCATTTT. Translation gives CASSLAPTGTLNQPQHF.

This clone is a singleton in its sample. The chain couples TRBV5-5 to TRBJ2-7, with 12 bases identical to TRBD2. Germline CDR1 reads SGHKS; CDR2 reads YYEKEE (reference sequence). The CDR3 sequence is 14 residues long. Germline trimming cut 4 bases from V and 4 bases from J; bases unmatched to any gene: 3. The CDR3 loop reads CASSTGLAGYEQYF. The CDR3 region has the DNA TGTGCCAGCAGCACCGGACTAGCGGGGTACGAGCAGTACTTC.

The V call is TRBV11-2, the J call TRBJ1-2; 7 bases are a match to TRBD1. CDR3 length: 13 residues. The germline V gene has CDR1 SGHAT and CDR2 FQNNGV. The V segment lost 5 bases and the J segment 4 bases; nucleotides outside the gene matches: 4. CDR3 sequence reads: CASSPDRAYGYTF. Here the CDR3 DNA reads TGTGCCAGCAGCCCCGACAGGGCCTATGGCTACACCTTC.

In the case of this clone: Different DNA sequences within this sample yield the same CDR3. This chain uses TRBV18 with TRBJ2-3; D not certain. CDR1 is KGHSH and CDR2 is LQKENI in the germline V gene. CDR3 size: 13 residues. V lost 2 bases, J lost 1 base, and 4 bases lay in between. This chain's CDR3 is CASSPSGTDTQYF. CDR3 nucleotides: TGTGCCAGCTCACCATCAGGCACAGATACGCAGTATTTT.

In this sample, this clone turned up a few times. This rearrangement joins TRBV3-1 (or the pseudogene TRBV3-2) to TRBJ2-7; 8 bases are a match to TRBD2. Germline values: CDR1 LGHDT, CDR2 YNNKEL (reference sequence). V lost 1 base to trimming and J lost 0 bases; unmatched junction nucleotides: 5. This CDR3 is built from 16 residues. The CDR3 protein is CASSQGSAGGSYEQYF. As DNA, the CDR3 is TGTGCCAGCAGCCAAGGGTCGGCGGGGGGCTCCTACGAGCAGTACTTC.

The rearrangement uses TRBV5-1 and TRBJ2-7, with D perhaps assigned TRBD1 or TRBD2 (6 bases each). This CDR3 has 16 amino acids. Trimming stripped 0 bases from V and 2 bases from J, with 15 bases between. Germline assignment: CDR1 SGHRS and CDR2 YFSETQ. The CDR3 nucleotides read TGCGCCAGCAGCTTGGCCTCGGGGGCTGGGACCTACGAGCAGTACTTC. Translated, it gives CASSLASGAGTYEQYF.

The V gene is TRBV6-5, the J gene TRBJ1-2; D ambiguous. The germline V gene has CDR1 MNHEY and CDR2 SVGAGI. V was trimmed by 7 bases and J by 7 bases, leaving 19 bases between them. This CDR3 contains 14 residues. CDR3 loop: CASTLKGGQRGYTF. CDR3 in DNA: TGTGCCAGCACCCTCAAGGGAGGCCAGCGTGGCTACACCTTC.

The chain uses TRBV30 and TRBJ2-7; TRBD2 might be the D (5 bases). Germline values: CDR1 GTSNPN, CDR2 SVGIG (reference sequence). Trimming removed 5 bases from V and 7 bases from J, with 18 bases in between. The CDR3 contains 13 residues. The CDR3 DNA is TGTGCCTGGGGGAGAGAGGCTTCCTGGGAGCAGTACTTC. Its translation is CAWGREASWEQYF.

This chain connects TRBV2 to TRBJ2-5, with no clear D. Germline CDR1 is SNHLY and CDR2 is FYNNEI. V was shortened by 5 bases and J by 5 bases, with 9 bases between the two germline ends. This CDR3 region has 12 residues. CDR3 in amino acids: CASSSGGETQYF. CDR3 coding DNA: TGTGCCAGCAGTAGTGGTGGGGAGACCCAGTACTTC.

The genes are TRBV7-8 and TRBJ1-5; possibly TRBD1 for D (5 bases). The germline CDR1 and CDR2 sequences are SGHVS and FQNEAQ. V was cut by 1 base and J by 3 bases, with 10 bases left in between. The CDR3 runs 15 residues. The chain's CDR3 is CASSLDGGPNQPQHF. The CDR3 DNA reads TGTGCCAGCAGCTTAGACGGGGGTCCCAATCAGCCCCAGCATTTT. Full variable domain (missing parts from reference TRBV7-8 and TRBJ1-5): GAGVSQSPRYKVAKRGQDVALRCDPISGHVSLFWYQQALGQGPEFLTYFQNEAQLDKSGLPSDRFFAERPEGSVSTLKIQRTQQEDSAVYLCASSLDGGPNQPQHFGDGTRLSIL.

The V call is TRBV9, the J call TRBJ1-5; D uncertain. The CDR3 covers 15 residues. CDR1 is SGDLS and CDR2 is YYNGEE in the germline V gene. V gave up 3 bases and J gave up 4 bases, with 14 bases separating them. CDR3 protein: CASSADGYYNQPQHF. Written as DNA, the CDR3 is TGTGCCAGCAGCGCCGACGGATACTATAATCAGCCCCAGCATTTT.

This clone was recorded a few times. The rearrangement links TRBV2 to TRBJ1-3; tentatively, D is TRBD1 (5 bases). In germline, CDR1 is SNHLY, CDR2 FYNNEI. CDR3 length: 15 amino acids. The V and J ends lost 4 bases and 0 bases respectively, with 10 bases between them. The CDR3 DNA is TGTGCCAGCAGTGTTGACAGTGGCTCTGGAAACACCATATATTTT. This encodes CASSVDSGSGNTIYF.

This clone was seen a single time. V gene TRBV20-1 combines with J gene TRBJ2-5, with TRBD2 matching 8 bases. The germline V gene has CDR1 DFQATT and CDR2 SNEGSKA (reference sequence). The CDR3 is made up of 13 amino acids. Germline trimming cut 6 bases from V and 5 bases from J; bases unmatched to any gene: 8. The CDR3 protein is CSASREGPETQYF. For the CDR3, the DNA is TGCAGTGCGAGTCGGGAGGGCCCTGAGACCCAGTACTTC.

The chain combines TRBV5-8 with TRBJ1-4; weak D call: TRBD1 (6 bases). This CDR3 contains 14 residues. V dropped 4 bases and J dropped 7 bases, with 14 bases sitting between them. Germline values: CDR1 SGHTS, CDR2 YDEGEE. The CDR3 DNA is TGTGCCAGCAGCGGCGGAGGGGGTGGTGAAAAACTGTTTTTT. Protein: CASSGGGGGEKLFF. Based on the CDR3 plus reference TRBV5-8 and TRBJ1-4, the full variable domain is EAGVTQSPTHLIKTRGQQATLRCSPISGHTSVYWYQQALGLGLQFLLWYDEGEERNRGNFPPRFSGRQFPNYSSELNVNALELEDSALYLCASSGGGGGEKLFFGSGTQLSVL.

The rearrangement links TRBV7-2 to TRBJ1-2, with 8 nucleotides matching TRBD1. Germline CDR1 SGHTA, CDR2 FQGNSA. The CDR3 runs to 13 residues. Trimming at V came to 5 bases and at J to 4 bases, leaving 3 bases not matched to a gene. The CDR3 is CASSHDRGYGYTF. The DNA of the CDR3 is TGTGCCAGCAGCCATGACAGGGGCTATGGCTACACCTTC.

This rearrangement joins TRBV27 to TRBJ1-4; D call uncertain. CDR1 and CDR2 (germline): MNHEY, SMNVEV (reference sequence). The CDR3 is 12 residues long. V gave up 6 bases and J gave up 7 bases, with 9 bases separating them. CDR3 sequence: CASSRVGEKLFF. In nucleotides, the CDR3 is TGTGCCAGCAGCCGGGTGGGTGAAAAACTGTTTTTT.

The chain has TRBV4-1 and TRBJ2-3, with 9 nucleotides matching TRBD2. The germline gives CDR1 MGHRA, CDR2 YSYEKL. The CDR3 contains 16 residues. The V and J ends lost 3 bases and 3 bases, in that order; junction bases with no gene match: 7. The CDR3 is CASSHPPSGTTDTQYF. The CDR3 region has the DNA TGCGCCAGCAGCCACCCCCCTAGCGGGACAACAGATACGCAGTATTTT.

The genes are TRBV5-5 and TRBJ1-1; a weak D match, TRBD1 (5 bases). The germline V gene encodes CDR1 SGHKS and CDR2 YYEKEE (reference sequence). V was shortened by 6 bases and J by 2 bases, with 11 bases between the two germline ends. CDR3 size: 13 residues. The CDR3: CASNRQPNTEAFF. In DNA, the CDR3 is TGTGCCAGCAACCGACAGCCAAACACTGAAGCTTTCTTT.

This sequence joins TRBV29-1 and TRBJ2-2; the D is unclear. This CDR3 has 11 residues. V was pared by 0 bases and J by 6 bases, with 2 bases between. Germline CDR1 reads SQVTM; CDR2 reads ANQGSEA. In DNA, the CDR3 is TGCAGCGTTGAAGACCCCGGGGAGCTGTTTTTT. Translating gives CSVEDPGELFF.

V is TRBV30 and J is TRBJ1-1; no clear D. In germline, CDR1 is GTSNPN, CDR2 SVGIG (reference sequence). This CDR3 has 12 amino acids. Deletions cut 7 bases from V and 1 base from J, with 10 bases between. For the CDR3, the DNA is TGTGCCTCGAGAGGGAGGAACACTGAAGCTTTCTTT. Translation gives CASRGRNTEAFF.

The J gene is TRBJ1-2, the V gene TRBV7-2, with D tentatively TRBD1 (5 bases). The CDR3 has 12 amino acids. Trimming stripped 4 bases from V and 7 bases from J, with 10 bases between. From germline, CDR1 is SGHTA and CDR2 FQGNSA. CDR3 in DNA: TGTGCCAGCAGCTACCCTGGGGGTGGCTACACCTTC. Its protein is CASSYPGGGYTF.

This chain joins TRBV7-3 and TRBJ2-2, with 7 bases that match TRBD2. The CDR3 extends over 13 amino acids. The junction had 6 bases not matched to a gene; V was cut back by 5 bases and J by 9 bases. From germline, CDR1 is SGHTA and CDR2 FQGTGA. CDR3 in DNA: TGTGCCAGCAGCCAATGGGAGGGCCGGGAGCTGTTTTTT. Amino acid sequence: CASSQWEGRELFF.

The rearrangement uses TRBV28 and TRBJ1-1, with D possibly TRBD1 on 5 matching bases. V was shortened by 3 bases and J by 4 bases, with 12 bases between the two germline ends. The length of the CDR3 is 14 residues. Looked up from germline, CDR1 is MDHEN and CDR2 is SYDVKM. CDR3: CASSFRSGSTEAFF. CDR3 coding DNA: TGTGCCAGCAGTTTTCGCTCAGGGAGCACTGAAGCTTTCTTT.

V usage is TRBV7-2 and J usage is TRBJ2-4, with D possibly matching TRBD1 (7 bases). V shed 1 base and J shed 3 bases, with 16 bases lying between them. This CDR3 is 17 amino acids long. Germline V gives CDR1 SGHTA, CDR2 FQGNSA. The CDR3 bases are TGTGCCAGCAGCTTAGTGGGAGGTCAGGGGGTCAAAAACATTCAGTACTTC. It encodes CASSLVGGQGVKNIQYF.